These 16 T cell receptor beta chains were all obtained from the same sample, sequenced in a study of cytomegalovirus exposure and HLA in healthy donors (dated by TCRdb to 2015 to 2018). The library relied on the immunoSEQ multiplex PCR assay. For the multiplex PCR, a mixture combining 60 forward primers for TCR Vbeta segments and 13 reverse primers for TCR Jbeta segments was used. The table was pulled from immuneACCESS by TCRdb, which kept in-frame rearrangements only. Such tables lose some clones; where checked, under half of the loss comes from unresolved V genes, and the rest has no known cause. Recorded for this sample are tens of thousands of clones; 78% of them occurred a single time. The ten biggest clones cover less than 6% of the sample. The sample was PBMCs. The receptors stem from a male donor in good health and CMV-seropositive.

The CDR3 region is CASSPLFRGEEQYF. The CDR3 nucleotides are TGTGCCAGCAGCCCTCTATTTCGGGGGGAGGAGCAGTACTTC. V is TRBV9 and J is TRBJ2-7; 7 bases fit TRBD2. Germline V lookup: CDR1 SGDLS, CDR2 YYNGEE. The CDR3 loop spans 14 amino acids. The V segment lost 4 bases and the J segment 7 bases; nucleotides outside the gene matches: 11.

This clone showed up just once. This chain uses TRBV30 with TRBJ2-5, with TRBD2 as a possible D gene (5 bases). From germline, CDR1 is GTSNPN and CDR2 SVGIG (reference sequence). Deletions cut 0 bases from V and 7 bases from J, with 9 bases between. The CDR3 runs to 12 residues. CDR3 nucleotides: TGTGCCTGGAGTGTAAACGGAGGGACCCAGTACTTC. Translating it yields CAWSVNGGTQYF.

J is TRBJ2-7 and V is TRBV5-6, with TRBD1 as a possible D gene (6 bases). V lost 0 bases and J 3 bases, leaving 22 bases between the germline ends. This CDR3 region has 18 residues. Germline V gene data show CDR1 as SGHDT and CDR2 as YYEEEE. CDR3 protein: CASSLARDNLLYYYEQYF. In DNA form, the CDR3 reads TGTGCCAGCAGCTTGGCCCGGGACAACCTACTTTACTACTACGAGCAGTACTTC.

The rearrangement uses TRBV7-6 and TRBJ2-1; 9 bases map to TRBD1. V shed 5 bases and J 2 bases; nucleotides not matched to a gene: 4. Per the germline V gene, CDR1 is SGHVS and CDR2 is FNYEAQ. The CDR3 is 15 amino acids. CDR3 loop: CASSLTGGPYNEQFF. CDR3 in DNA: TGTGCCAGCAGCCTTACAGGGGGCCCCTACAATGAGCAGTTCTTC.

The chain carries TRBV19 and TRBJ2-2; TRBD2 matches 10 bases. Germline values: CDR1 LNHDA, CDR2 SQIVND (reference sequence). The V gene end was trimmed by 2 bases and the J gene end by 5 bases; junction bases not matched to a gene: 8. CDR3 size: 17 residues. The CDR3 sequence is CASSITPSGGRTGELFF. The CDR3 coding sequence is TGTGCCAGTAGTATAACCCCTAGCGGGGGAAGAACCGGGGAGCTGTTTTTT.

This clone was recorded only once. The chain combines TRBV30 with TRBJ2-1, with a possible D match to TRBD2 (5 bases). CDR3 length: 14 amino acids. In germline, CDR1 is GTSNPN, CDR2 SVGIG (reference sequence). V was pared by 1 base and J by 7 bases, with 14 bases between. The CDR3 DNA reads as TGTGCCTGGAGTGGGGAGTCGGGGTTAAATGAGCAGTTCTTC. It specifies CAWSGESGLNEQFF. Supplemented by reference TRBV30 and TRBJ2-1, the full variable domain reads SQTIHQWPATLVQPVGSPLSLECTVEGTSNPNLYWYRQAAGRGLQLLFYSVGIGQISSEVPQNLSASRPQDRQFILSSKKLLLSDSGFYLCAWSGESGLNEQFFGPGTRLTVL.

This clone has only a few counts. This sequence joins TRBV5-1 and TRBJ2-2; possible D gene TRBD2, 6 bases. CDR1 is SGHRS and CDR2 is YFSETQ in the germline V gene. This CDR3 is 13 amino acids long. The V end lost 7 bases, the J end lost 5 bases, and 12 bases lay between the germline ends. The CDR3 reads CASRLVETGELFF. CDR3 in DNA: TGCGCCAGCCGACTAGTAGAAACCGGGGAGCTGTTTTTT.

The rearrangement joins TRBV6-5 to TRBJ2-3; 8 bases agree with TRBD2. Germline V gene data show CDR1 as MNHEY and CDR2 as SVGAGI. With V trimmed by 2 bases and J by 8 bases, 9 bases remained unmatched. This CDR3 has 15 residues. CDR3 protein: CASSYPSSGSGTQYF. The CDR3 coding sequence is TGTGCCAGCAGTTACCCCTCTAGCGGGTCAGGTACGCAGTATTTT.

CDR3 residues: CASSFSGGSGANVLTF. CDR3 DNA sequence: TGTGCCAGCAGTTTCTCAGGGGGCTCTGGGGCCAACGTCCTGACTTTC. The chain joins TRBV6-5 to TRBJ2-6, with TRBD1 matching over 7 bases. The length of the CDR3 is 16 residues. V lost 4 bases to trimming and J lost 0 bases; unmatched junction nucleotides: 3. Looked up from germline, CDR1 is MNHEY and CDR2 is SVGAGI.

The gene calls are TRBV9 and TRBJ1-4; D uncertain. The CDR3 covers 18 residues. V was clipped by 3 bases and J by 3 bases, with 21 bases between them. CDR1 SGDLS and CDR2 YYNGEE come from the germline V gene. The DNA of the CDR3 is TGTGCCAGCAGCGACCCGCAGGAGGCCCACGAAGCTAATGAAAAACTGTTTTTT. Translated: CASSDPQEAHEANEKLFF.

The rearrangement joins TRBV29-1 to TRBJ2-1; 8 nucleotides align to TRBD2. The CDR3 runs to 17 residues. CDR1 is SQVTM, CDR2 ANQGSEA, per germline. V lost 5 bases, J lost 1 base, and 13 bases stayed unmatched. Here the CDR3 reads CSVIGKRGPISYNEQFF. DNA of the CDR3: TGCAGCGTTATCGGAAAGCGGGGGCCGATATCCTACAATGAGCAGTTCTTC.

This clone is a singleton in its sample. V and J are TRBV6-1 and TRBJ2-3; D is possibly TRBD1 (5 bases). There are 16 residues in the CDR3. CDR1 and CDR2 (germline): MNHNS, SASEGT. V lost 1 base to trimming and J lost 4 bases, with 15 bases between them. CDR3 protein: CASSEGQGYESDTQYF. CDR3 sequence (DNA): TGTGCCAGCAGTGAAGGGCAGGGATATGAGTCAGATACGCAGTATTTT.

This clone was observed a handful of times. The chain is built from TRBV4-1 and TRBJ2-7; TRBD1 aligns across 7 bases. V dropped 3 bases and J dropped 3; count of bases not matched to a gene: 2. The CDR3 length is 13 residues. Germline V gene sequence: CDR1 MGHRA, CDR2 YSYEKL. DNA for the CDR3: TGCGCCAGCAGCCATGGGACAGTCTACGAGCAGTACTTC. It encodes CASSHGTVYEQYF.

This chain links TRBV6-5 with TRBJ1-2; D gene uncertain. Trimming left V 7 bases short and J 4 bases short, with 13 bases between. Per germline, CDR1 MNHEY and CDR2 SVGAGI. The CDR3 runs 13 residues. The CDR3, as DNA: TGTGCCAGCACTACCAATCCGCGCTATGGCTACACCTTC. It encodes CASTTNPRYGYTF.

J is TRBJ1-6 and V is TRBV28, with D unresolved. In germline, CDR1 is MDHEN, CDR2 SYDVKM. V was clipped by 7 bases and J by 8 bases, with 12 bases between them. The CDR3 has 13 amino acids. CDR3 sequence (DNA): TGTGCCAGCACCTACCGTCTTGATTCACCCCTCCACTTT. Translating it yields CASTYRLDSPLHF.

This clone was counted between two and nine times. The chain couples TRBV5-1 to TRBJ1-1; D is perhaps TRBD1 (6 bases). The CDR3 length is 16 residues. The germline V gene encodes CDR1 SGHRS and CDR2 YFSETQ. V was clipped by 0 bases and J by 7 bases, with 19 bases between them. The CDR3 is CASSLVRVGEQGEAFF. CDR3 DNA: TGCGCCAGCAGCTTGGTCAGGGTGGGAGAACAGGGTGAAGCTTTCTTT.